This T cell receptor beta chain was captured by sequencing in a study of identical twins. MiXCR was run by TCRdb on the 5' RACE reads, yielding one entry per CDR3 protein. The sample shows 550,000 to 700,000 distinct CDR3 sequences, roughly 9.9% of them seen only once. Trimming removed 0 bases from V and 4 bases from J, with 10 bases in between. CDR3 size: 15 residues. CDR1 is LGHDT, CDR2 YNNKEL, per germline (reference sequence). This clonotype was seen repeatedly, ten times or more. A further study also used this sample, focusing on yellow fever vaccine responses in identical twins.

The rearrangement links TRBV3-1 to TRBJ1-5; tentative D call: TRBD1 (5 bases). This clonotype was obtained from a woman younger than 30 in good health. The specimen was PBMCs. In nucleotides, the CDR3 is TGTGCCAGCAGCCAAGATGGACGGGGGAATCAGCCCCAGCATTTT. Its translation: CASSQDGRGNQPQHF.